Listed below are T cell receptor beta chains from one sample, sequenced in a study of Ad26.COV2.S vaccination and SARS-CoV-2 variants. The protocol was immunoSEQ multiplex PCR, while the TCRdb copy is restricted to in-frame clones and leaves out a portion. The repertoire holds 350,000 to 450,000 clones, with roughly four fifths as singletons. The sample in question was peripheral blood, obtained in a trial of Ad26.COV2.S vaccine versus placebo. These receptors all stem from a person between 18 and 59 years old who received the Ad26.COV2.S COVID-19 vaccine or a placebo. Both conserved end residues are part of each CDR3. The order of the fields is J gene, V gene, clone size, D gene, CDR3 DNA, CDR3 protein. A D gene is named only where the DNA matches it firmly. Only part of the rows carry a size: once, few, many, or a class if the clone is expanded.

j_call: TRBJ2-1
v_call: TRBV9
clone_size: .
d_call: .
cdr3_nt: TGTGCCAGCAGCGGGCGGGGGCGTAGCTCCTACAATGAGCAGTTCTTC
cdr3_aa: CASSGRGRSSYNEQFF

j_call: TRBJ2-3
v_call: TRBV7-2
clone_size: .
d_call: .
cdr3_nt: TGTGCCAGCAGCTTACTAGATACGCAGTATTTT
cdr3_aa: CASSLLDTQYF

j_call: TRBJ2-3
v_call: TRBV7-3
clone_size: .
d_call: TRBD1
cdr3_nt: TGTGCCAGCAGCTTAACGACAGGGACCACAGATACGCAGTATTTT
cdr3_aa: CASSLTTGTTDTQYF

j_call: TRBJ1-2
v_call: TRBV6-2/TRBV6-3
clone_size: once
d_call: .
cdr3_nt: TGTGCCAGCAGTTACCAGGGGCCGGTCGTCGGCTACACCTTC
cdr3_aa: CASSYQGPVVGYTF

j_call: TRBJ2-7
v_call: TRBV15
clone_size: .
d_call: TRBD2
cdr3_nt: TGTGCCACCGCCCCCCGGGGGGTGGGAGAGCAGTACTTC
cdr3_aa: CATAPRGVGEQYF

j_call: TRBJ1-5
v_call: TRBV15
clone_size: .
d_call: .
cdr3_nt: TGTGCCACCAGCATGAGGGCCTATCAGCCCCAGCATTTT
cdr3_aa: CATSMRAYQPQHF

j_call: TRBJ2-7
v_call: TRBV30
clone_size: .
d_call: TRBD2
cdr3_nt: TGTGCCTGGAGTGTAAAGCGGGAGTTGAGGAAGCAGTACTTC
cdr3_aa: CAWSVKRELRKQYF

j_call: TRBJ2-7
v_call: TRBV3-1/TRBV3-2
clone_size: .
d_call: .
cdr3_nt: TGTGCCAGCAGCTTGACTCATACGCGCGAGCAGTACTTC
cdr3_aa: CASSLTHTREQYF

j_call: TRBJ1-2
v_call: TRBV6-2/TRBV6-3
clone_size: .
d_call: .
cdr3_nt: TGTGCCAGCAGTTACAGGGATGGCTACACCTTC
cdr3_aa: CASSYRDGYTF

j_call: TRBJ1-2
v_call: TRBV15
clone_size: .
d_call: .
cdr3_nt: TGTGCCACCAGCAGAGATCACTATGGCTACACCTTC
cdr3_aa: CATSRDHYGYTF

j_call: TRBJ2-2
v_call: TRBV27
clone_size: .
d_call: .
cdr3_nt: TGTGCCAGCAGATTCGTAGGCGGGGAGCTGTTTTTT
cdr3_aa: CASRFVGGELFF

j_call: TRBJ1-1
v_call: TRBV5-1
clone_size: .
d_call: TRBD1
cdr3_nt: TGCGCCAGCAGCTCGGTGGACAGGGGGGTTACTGAAGCTTTCTTT
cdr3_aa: CASSSVDRGVTEAFF

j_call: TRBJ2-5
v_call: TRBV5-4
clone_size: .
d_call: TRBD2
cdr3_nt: TGTGCCAGCAGCTTGGAGGGGCTGCGGGGGGGCCGAGAGACCCAGTACTTC
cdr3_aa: CASSLEGLRGGRETQYF